What follows are 5 T cell receptor beta chains derived from one specimen sequenced in a study of T-cell memory formation after mild COVID-19. TCRdb reprocessed the 5' RACE reads with MiXCR, giving one entry per CDR3 protein. The sample consists of some 350,000 distinct CDR3 sequences, about 16% of them appearing once. Sequencing was performed on PBMCs or a T cell subset sorted from them (not recorded which). Every receptor here comes from a man younger than 35 who had mild COVID-19 (a few samples of this study predate the infection). Cell type and time point are not known.

Many counts were recorded for this clonotype. V usage is TRBV12-3 or TRBV12-4 and J usage is TRBJ1-6, with D perhaps matching TRBD1 (5 bases). The CDR3 is 15 amino acids. V shed 7 bases and J shed 6 bases, with 16 bases lying between them. The CDR3 reads CASKRREVFNSPLHF. The CDR3 nucleotides are TGTGCCAGCAAACGCAGGGAAGTGTTTAATTCACCCCTCCACTTT.

In its sample, this clonotype was seen a few times. The rearrangement uses TRBV5-1 and TRBJ2-3; possible D gene TRBD2, 6 bases. Germline lookup yields CDR1 SGHRS and CDR2 YFSETQ. V was pared by 4 bases and J by 0 bases, with 12 bases between. This CDR3 has 15 residues. CDR3 bases: TGCGCCAGCAGCCCCAGCGGGCCTAGCACAGATACGCAGTATTTT. Its protein product is CASSPSGPSTDTQYF.

The rearrangement uses TRBV12-3 or TRBV12-4 and TRBJ1-1, with 7 positions matching TRBD1. CDR3 length equals 14 residues. Germline trimming cut 5 bases from V and 5 bases from J; bases unmatched to any gene: 8. This CDR3 reads CASSDGQVLTEAFF. The CDR3 nucleotides are TGTGCCAGCAGTGACGGACAGGTCTTAACTGAAGCTTTCTTT.

The sample holds a few counts of this clonotype. The V call is TRBV7-9, the J call TRBJ2-1; 11 bases map to TRBD1. Losses at the gene ends were 7 bases for V and 3 bases for J; bases not matched to a gene: 8. Per germline, CDR1 SEHNR and CDR2 FQNEAQ (reference sequence). This CDR3 is 16 amino acids long. CDR3 DNA: TGTGCCAGCACCTTCCCCGGGACAGGGGGCTACAATGAGCAGTTCTTC. Its protein is CASTFPGTGGYNEQFF. The full variable domain, with the rest looked up from reference TRBV7-9 and TRBJ2-1, is DTGVSQNPRHKITKRGQNVTFRCDPISEHNRLYWYRQTLGQGPEFLTYFQNEAQLEKSRLLSDRFSAERPKGSFSTLEIQRTEQGDSAMYLCASTFPGTGGYNEQFFGPGTRLTVL.

This clonotype appeared many times. The chain links TRBV12-3 or TRBV12-4 to TRBJ1-4; D unresolved. The CDR3 runs to 17 residues. V was trimmed by 6 bases and J by 5 bases, leaving 22 bases between them. CDR3 amino acids: CASSPSRDEGGNEKLFF. CDR3 DNA: TGTGCCAGCAGCCCATCCCGCGATGAGGGAGGGAATGAAAAACTGTTTTTT.